Each of the 27 T cell receptor beta chains below was sequenced from the same sample in a study of blood T cell repertoires in COVID-19. Assay: immunoSEQ multiplex PCR; the TCRdb copy retains only in-frame clones and omits some. This table has about 50,000 clones, about 85% appearing once. Sequenced input: peripheral blood. These receptors came from a man aged 55 to 70 with acute or convalescent COVID-19.

J is TRBJ2-7 and V is TRBV28; D is unclear. Germline assignment: CDR1 MDHEN and CDR2 SYDVKM. The CDR3 sequence is 15 residues long. Trimming pared 1 base from V and 3 bases from J, leaving 13 bases between. CDR3: CASSLSTGNFYEQYF. The CDR3 nucleotides are TGTGCCAGCAGTTTATCGACGGGTAATTTCTACGAGCAGTACTTC.

The V and J genes are TRBV19 and TRBJ2-7; 8 bases fit TRBD2. This CDR3 has 14 amino acids. V was clipped by 7 bases and J by 0 bases; unmatched bases: 5. CDR1 LNHDA and CDR2 SQIVND come from the germline V gene (reference sequence). CDR3 sequence: CASTDAGGSYEQYF. In nucleotides, the CDR3 is TGTGCCAGTACCGACGCGGGGGGCTCCTACGAGCAGTACTTC.

The chain has TRBV3-1 (or the pseudogene TRBV3-2) and TRBJ2-3; 9 bases are shared with TRBD1. This CDR3 contains 17 residues. The V gene's germline CDR1 is LGHDT and CDR2 YNNKEL (reference sequence). The junction had 11 bases not matched to a gene; V was cut back by 4 bases and J by 3 bases. CDR3 amino acids: CASSPSTDRGRTDTQYF. As DNA, the CDR3 is TGTGCCAGCAGCCCTTCCACTGACAGGGGGAGGACAGATACGCAGTATTTT.

This clone was picked up many times. The J gene is TRBJ2-3, the V gene TRBV6-1; 11 nucleotides align to TRBD2. CDR3 size: 18 residues. V trimming: 1 base; J trimming: 6 bases; junction bases outside the gene matches: 12. Germline lookup yields CDR1 MNHNS and CDR2 SASEGT. The CDR3: CASSEGITGLAASDTQYF. The CDR3 DNA follows: TGTGCCAGCAGTGAAGGAATCACGGGACTAGCGGCATCGGATACGCAGTATTTT.

This chain uses TRBV3-1 (or the pseudogene TRBV3-2) with TRBJ1-1, with 7 bases fitting TRBD1. The CDR3 spans 14 residues. From germline, CDR1 is LGHDT and CDR2 YNNKEL (reference sequence). V lost 6 bases, J lost 3 bases, and 7 bases stayed unmatched. The CDR3 nucleotides read TGTGCCAGCAGGCAGGGACAGAGGGACACTGAAGCTTTCTTT. Translating gives CASRQGQRDTEAFF.

J is TRBJ2-2 and V is TRBV5-4; possible D gene TRBD2, 6 bases. Germline V gene sequence: CDR1 SGHNT, CDR2 YYREEE (reference sequence). The CDR3 runs to 16 residues. V shed 4 bases and J shed 0 bases, with 13 bases lying between them. CDR3 coding DNA: TGTGCCAGCAGCCCGGGACTGATACCGAACACCGGGGAGCTGTTTTTT. Its protein product is CASSPGLIPNTGELFF.

The chain joins TRBV7-2 to TRBJ1-4; D uncertain. V was clipped by 9 bases and J by 7 bases, with 15 bases between them. From germline, CDR1 is SGHTA and CDR2 FQGNSA. There are 13 residues in the CDR3. CDR3 protein: CASSRIATEKLFF. CDR3 coding DNA: TGTGCCAGTTCGCGAATAGCCACTGAAAAACTGTTTTTT. Based on the CDR3 plus reference TRBV7-2 and TRBJ1-4, the full variable domain is GAGVSQSPSNKVTEKGKDVELRCDPISGHTALYWYRQSLGQGLEFLIYFQGNSAPDKSGLPSDRFSAERTGGSVSTLTIQRTQQEDSAVYLCASSRIATEKLFFGSGTQLSVL.

The CDR3 spells CASSVQGGDTEAFF. CDR3 in DNA: TGTGCCAGCAGCGTACAGGGGGGAGACACTGAAGCTTTCTTT. The V and J genes are TRBV7-9 and TRBJ1-1, with 8 bases lining up with TRBD1. The V and J ends lost 5 bases and 3 bases, in that order; junction bases with no gene match: 5. Germline V CDR1 and CDR2: SEHNR, FQNEAQ (reference sequence). The CDR3 length is 14 residues.

The J gene is TRBJ2-1, the V gene TRBV27, with D unclear. The CDR3 spans 19 residues. V was pared by 0 bases and J by 5 bases, with 23 bases between. Germline CDR1 MNHEY, CDR2 SMNVEV (reference sequence). CDR3 region: CASSLSTLHRLKTHNEQFF. In nucleotides, the CDR3 is TGTGCCAGCAGTTTATCTACCCTCCACCGGCTTAAGACTCACAATGAGCAGTTCTTC.

The J gene is TRBJ2-5, the V gene TRBV9, with 12 positions matching TRBD1. The CDR3 spans 19 residues. The V and J ends lost 0 bases and 5 bases, in that order; junction bases with no gene match: 14. Germline V gene lookup returns CDR1 SGDLS and CDR2 YYNGEE. The CDR3: CASSVGWDPGTGGRETQYF. CDR3 nucleotide sequence: TGTGCCAGCAGCGTAGGTTGGGACCCAGGGACAGGGGGCCGGGAGACCCAGTACTTC.

The chain is built from TRBV5-5 and TRBJ2-7, with a possible D match to TRBD1 (5 bases). CDR1 SGHKS and CDR2 YYEKEE come from the germline V gene (reference sequence). The CDR3 consists of 14 residues. The V end was cut by 4 bases, the J end by 2 bases, with 13 bases between. The CDR3 reads CASSVLQVAYEQYF. Written as DNA, the CDR3 is TGTGCCAGCAGCGTATTACAGGTAGCCTACGAGCAGTACTTC.

The V gene is TRBV7-2, the J gene TRBJ2-7, with 7 bases matching TRBD1. The CDR3 covers 13 residues. Germline CDR1 and CDR2: SGHTA and FQGNSA. With V trimmed by 5 bases and J by 6 bases, 7 bases remained unmatched. CDR3 loop: CASSARTGPEQYF. CDR3 nucleotides: TGTGCCAGCAGCGCCCGGACAGGCCCCGAGCAGTACTTC.

The rearrangement links TRBV5-1 to TRBJ2-1; 14 nucleotides line up with TRBD2. V shed 4 bases, J shed 5 bases, and the junction held 8 bases outside the gene matches. CDR3 length equals 17 residues. Germline values: CDR1 SGHRS, CDR2 YFSETQ. The DNA for the CDR3 is TGCGCCAGCAGCCTCCTTCGGGGACTAGCGGGAGACAATGAGCAGTTCTTC. Translating gives CASSLLRGLAGDNEQFF.

This clone was seen only a few times. This CDR3 reads CASSEAGLWAGNTIYF. In DNA form, the CDR3 reads TGTGCCAGCAGTGAAGCAGGGCTTTGGGCGGGAAACACCATATATTTT. This rearrangement joins TRBV25-1 to TRBJ1-3, with a possible D match to TRBD1 (5 bases). CDR3 length: 16 residues. CDR1 and CDR2 (germline): MGHDK, SYGVNS. Trimming stripped 2 bases from V and 4 bases from J, with 15 bases between.

The table lists this clone with a count of one. The chain employs TRBV28 and TRBJ1-1; tentatively, D is TRBD1 (6 bases). Germline values: CDR1 MDHEN, CDR2 SYDVKM. Trimming took 5 bases from V and 11 from J, leaving 18 bases between them. The length of the CDR3 is 13 residues. This CDR3 is CASSPMTGPVAFF. The CDR3 nucleotides read TGTGCCAGCAGTCCTATGACAGGCCCTGTTGCTTTCTTT.

The chain couples TRBV10-3 to TRBJ2-3; D is undetermined. From germline, CDR1 is ENHRY and CDR2 SYGVKD. This CDR3 spans 13 amino acids. V was clipped by 0 bases and J by 5 bases, with 6 bases between them. The CDR3 spells CAISESHRDTQYF. The CDR3 nucleotides read TGTGCCATCAGTGAGTCGCACAGAGATACGCAGTATTTT.

The gene calls are TRBV20-1 and TRBJ1-1; a weak D match, TRBD1 (5 bases). Germline V CDR1 and CDR2: DFQATT, SNEGSKA (reference sequence). CDR3 length equals 11 residues. The CDR3 DNA reads as TGCAGAGGGCAGGGCGGCACTGAAGCTTTCTTT. It specifies CRGQGGTEAFF.

The chain links TRBV11-2 to TRBJ2-2, with D possibly matching TRBD2 (5 bases). This CDR3 contains 15 residues. Trimming took 2 bases from V and 0 from J, leaving 7 bases between them. From germline, CDR1 is SGHAT and CDR2 FQNNGV. DNA for the CDR3: TGTGCCAGCAGCTTAACCGGGGCGAACACCGGGGAGCTGTTTTTT. It translates to CASSLTGANTGELFF.

This clone has only a few counts. The chain combines TRBV27 with TRBJ2-1; 12 positions agree with TRBD2. The germline V gene encodes CDR1 MNHEY and CDR2 SMNVEV (reference sequence). CDR3 length: 14 amino acids. Trimming removed 6 bases from V and 7 bases from J; junction bases left unmatched: 4. CDR3 bases: TGTGCCAGCAGCGTGGGACTAGCGGGTAATGAGCAGTTCTTC. Protein product: CASSVGLAGNEQFF.

The CDR3 sequence: CASSDSYAHTIYF. CDR3 coding DNA: TGTGCCAGCTCTGACTCGTACGCTCACACCATATATTTT. This chain uses TRBV6-5 with TRBJ1-3, with D hard to call. Per the germline V gene, CDR1 is MNHEY and CDR2 is SVGAGI. Trimming removed 8 bases from V and 8 bases from J, with 16 bases in between. This CDR3 is 13 amino acids long.

V and J are TRBV5-1 and TRBJ2-1; TRBD1 matches 7 bases. Germline CDR1 reads SGHRS; CDR2 reads YFSETQ. The CDR3 is 14 amino acids. After removal of 4 bases from V and 8 bases from J, the junction contained 9 bases not matched to a gene. DNA for the CDR3: TGCGCCAGCAGCGCCCATACAGGGGTGGATGAGCAGTTCTTC. It codes for CASSAHTGVDEQFF.

The chain employs TRBV28 and TRBJ1-1; D is undetermined. This CDR3 region has 15 residues. In germline, CDR1 is MDHEN, CDR2 SYDVKM. The V gene lost 6 bases and the J gene lost 5 bases, with 19 bases spanning the gap. In nucleotides, the CDR3 is TGTGCCAGCAGGCTTACTACCGGGGTGTCGACTGAAGCTTTCTTT. Translated: CASRLTTGVSTEAFF.

Only one count was recorded for this clone. The chain recombines TRBV11-2 with TRBJ2-1; D is possibly TRBD2 (5 bases). Germline V CDR1 and CDR2: SGHAT, FQNNGV. The CDR3 covers 17 residues. The ends were cut back, 2 bases at V and 7 bases at J, with 21 bases in the middle. CDR3 bases: TGTGCCAGCAGCTTACGGTTTTCGGGGAGCGCATGGAATGAGCAGTTCTTC. Translation gives CASSLRFSGSAWNEQFF.

The chain uses TRBV7-9 and TRBJ1-3; weak D call: TRBD1 (6 bases). Trimming left V 3 bases short and J 3 bases short, with 15 bases between. Germline CDR1 SEHNR, CDR2 FQNEAQ (reference sequence). The CDR3 consists of 16 residues. This CDR3 is CASSFVYQGLGNTIYF. The CDR3 DNA follows: TGTGCCAGCAGCTTCGTCTATCAGGGGCTTGGAAACACCATATATTTT.

The rearrangement links TRBV7-8 to TRBJ2-3; maybe TRBD1 (6 bases). CDR1 is SGHVS, CDR2 FQNEAQ, per germline. The CDR3 contains 15 residues. V was shortened by 5 bases and J by 3 bases, with 15 bases between the two germline ends. The CDR3 spells CASSQMGARTDTQYF. CDR3 nucleotide sequence: TGTGCCAGCAGCCAAATGGGGGCGCGTACAGATACGCAGTATTTT.

This rearrangement joins TRBV15 to TRBJ2-7, with unresolved D. The V end lost 0 bases, the J end lost 3 bases, and 9 bases lay between the germline ends. Germline CDR1 is LNHNV and CDR2 is YYDKDF (reference sequence). The CDR3 sequence is 14 residues long. In DNA form, the CDR3 reads TGTGCCACCAGCAGAGAATCACCGGGCTACGAGCAGTACTTC. Its protein is CATSRESPGYEQYF.

The gene calls are TRBV27 and TRBJ1-2, with 8 bases identical to TRBD1. The CDR3 loop spans 17 amino acids. V gave up 8 bases and J gave up 7 bases; unmatched junction bases: 21. Germline CDR1 is MNHEY and CDR2 is SMNVEV (reference sequence). The CDR3 coding sequence is TGTGCCAGCTGGGGCCCCATCCGGACAGGGAGTGGACCTGGCTACACCTTC. It specifies CASWGPIRTGSGPGYTF.